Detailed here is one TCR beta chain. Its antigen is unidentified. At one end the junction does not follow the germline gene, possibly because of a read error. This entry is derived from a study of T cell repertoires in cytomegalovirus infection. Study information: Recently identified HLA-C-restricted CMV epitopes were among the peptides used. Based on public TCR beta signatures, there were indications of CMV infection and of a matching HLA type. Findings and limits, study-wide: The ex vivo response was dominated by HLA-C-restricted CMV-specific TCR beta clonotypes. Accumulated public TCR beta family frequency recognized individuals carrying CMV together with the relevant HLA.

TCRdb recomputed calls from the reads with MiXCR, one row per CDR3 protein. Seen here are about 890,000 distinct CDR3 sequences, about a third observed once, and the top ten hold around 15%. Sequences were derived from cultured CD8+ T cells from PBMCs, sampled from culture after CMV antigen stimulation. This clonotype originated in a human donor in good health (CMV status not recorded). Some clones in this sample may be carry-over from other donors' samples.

The CDR3: CASNLEGLELFF. Here the CDR3 DNA reads TGTGCCAGCAACTTAGAGGGCCTGGAGCTGTTTTTT. The chain is built from TRBV7-4 and TRBJ2-2, with a weak D call TRBD2 (5 bases). The CDR3 covers 12 residues. Germline loops: CDR1 SGHVT, CDR2 SQSDAQ.